The 7 T cell receptor beta chains below were found in one sample sequenced in a study of shared clonotypes between healthy human individuals. Clones were sequenced by immunoSEQ multiplex PCR, and TCRdb holds only the in-frame ones, with some missing. The sample consists of under 600,000 clones, about three quarters of them appearing once. Sequencing was done on a sample of PBMCs. The receptor source for this set is a middle-aged woman in good health. Some clones in this sample may be carry-over from other donors' samples.

CDR3 bases: TGTGCCAGCAGCGCGGACCCCATTCGCGGGGAGCTGTTTTTT. Encoded protein: CASSADPIRGELFF. The chain employs TRBV9 and TRBJ2-2; D ambiguous. Germline V lookup: CDR1 SGDLS, CDR2 YYNGEE. Trimming cost V 3 bases and J 7 bases, with 13 bases left between them. This CDR3 is 14 amino acids long.

V usage is TRBV6-1 and J usage is TRBJ2-7; a possible D gene is TRBD1 (6 bases). The CDR3 totals 15 residues. The germline V gene encodes CDR1 MNHNS and CDR2 SASEGT. With 2 bases removed from V and 2 bases from J, the gap between germline ends came to 13 bases. CDR3 sequence reads: CASSEPGDIPYEQYF. As DNA, the CDR3 is TGTGCCAGCAGTGAACCAGGGGATATCCCCTACGAGCAGTACTTC.

The chain links TRBV28 to TRBJ2-7, with TRBD1 matching over 9 bases. The CDR3 sequence is 13 residues long. The V and J ends lost 6 bases and 3 bases, in that order; junction bases with no gene match: 3. Germline lookup yields CDR1 MDHEN and CDR2 SYDVKM. CDR3 in amino acids: CASSAGQGYEQYF. The CDR3 DNA follows: TGTGCCAGCAGCGCGGGACAGGGCTACGAGCAGTACTTC.

There are many counts of this clone. V is TRBV18 and J is TRBJ1-1; D remains ambiguous. The length of the CDR3 is 14 residues. With 6 bases removed from V and 0 bases from J, the gap between germline ends came to 11 bases. The germline gives CDR1 KGHSH, CDR2 LQKENI. The CDR3 DNA follows: TGTGCCAGCTCCGCTGAATTCGTGAACACTGAAGCTTTCTTT. It translates to CASSAEFVNTEAFF.

The gene calls are TRBV5-6 and TRBJ2-2, with 8 nucleotides matching TRBD2. CDR1 is SGHDT and CDR2 is YYEEEE in the germline V gene. The V gene end was trimmed by 2 bases and the J gene end by 4 bases; junction bases not matched to a gene: 7. This CDR3 is 16 amino acids long. The CDR3 DNA is TGTGCCAGCAGCTTTCTGACGGGAGGGCCCACCGGGGAGCTGTTTTTT. This sequence encodes CASSFLTGGPTGELFF.

This sequence joins TRBV6-4 and TRBJ2-1, with D possibly matching TRBD2 (6 bases). The V and J ends lost 0 bases and 0 bases respectively, with 12 bases between them. Germline V gene sequence: CDR1 MRHNA, CDR2 SNTAGT. CDR3 length: 17 residues. The CDR3 DNA reads as TGTGCCAGCAGTGACTCTTTTCGGGGGAGCTCCTACAATGAGCAGTTCTTC. Translated, it gives CASSDSFRGSSYNEQFF.

The rearrangement uses TRBV27 and TRBJ2-2; 10 bases align to TRBD1. CDR3 length equals 16 residues. CDR1 MNHEY and CDR2 SMNVEV come from the germline V gene (reference sequence). Trimming cost V 4 bases and J 5 bases; bases outside gene matches: 7. The CDR3 loop reads CASSSQDRGRTGELFF. The DNA for the CDR3 is TGTGCCAGCAGTTCCCAAGACAGGGGGCGTACCGGGGAGCTGTTTTTT.